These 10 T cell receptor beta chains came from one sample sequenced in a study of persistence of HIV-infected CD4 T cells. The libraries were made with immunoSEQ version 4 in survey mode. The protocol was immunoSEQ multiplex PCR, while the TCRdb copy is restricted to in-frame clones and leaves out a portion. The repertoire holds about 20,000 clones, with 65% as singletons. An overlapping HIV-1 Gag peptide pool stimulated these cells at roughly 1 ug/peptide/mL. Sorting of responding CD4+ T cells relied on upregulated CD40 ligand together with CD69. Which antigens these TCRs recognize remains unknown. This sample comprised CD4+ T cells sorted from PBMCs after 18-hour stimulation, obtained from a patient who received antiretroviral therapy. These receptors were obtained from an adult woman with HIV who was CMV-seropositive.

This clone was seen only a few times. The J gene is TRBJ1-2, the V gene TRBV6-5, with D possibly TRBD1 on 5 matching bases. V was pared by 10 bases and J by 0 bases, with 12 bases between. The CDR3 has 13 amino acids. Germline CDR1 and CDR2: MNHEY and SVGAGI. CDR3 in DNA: TGTGCCACCTCGAAGGGGTCTAACTATGGCTACACCTTC. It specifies CATSKGSNYGYTF.

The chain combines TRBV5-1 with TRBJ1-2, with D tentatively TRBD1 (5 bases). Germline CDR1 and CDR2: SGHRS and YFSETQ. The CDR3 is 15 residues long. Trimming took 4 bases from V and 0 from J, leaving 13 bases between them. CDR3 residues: CASSPLGLANYGYTF. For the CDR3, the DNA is TGCGCCAGCAGCCCCCTGGGGCTAGCTAACTATGGCTACACCTTC.

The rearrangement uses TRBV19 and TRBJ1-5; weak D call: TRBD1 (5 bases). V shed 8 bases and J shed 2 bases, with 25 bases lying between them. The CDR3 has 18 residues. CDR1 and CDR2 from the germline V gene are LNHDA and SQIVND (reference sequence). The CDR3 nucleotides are TGTGCCAGTGCGCCGGGACCGGTTCCCTCAGGAGGCAATCAGCCCCAGCATTTT. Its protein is CASAPGPVPSGGNQPQHF.

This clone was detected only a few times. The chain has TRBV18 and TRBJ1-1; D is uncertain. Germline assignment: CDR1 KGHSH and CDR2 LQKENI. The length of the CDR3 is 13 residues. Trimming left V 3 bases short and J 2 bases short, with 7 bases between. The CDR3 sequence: CASSPTDNTEAFF. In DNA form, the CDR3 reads TGTGCCAGCTCACCGACGGACAACACTGAAGCTTTCTTT.

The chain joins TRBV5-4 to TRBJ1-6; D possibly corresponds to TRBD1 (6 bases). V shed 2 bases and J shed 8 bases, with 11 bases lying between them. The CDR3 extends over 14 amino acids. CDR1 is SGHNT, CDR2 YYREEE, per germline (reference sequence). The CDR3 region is CASSFGGRDSPLHF. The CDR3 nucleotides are TGTGCCAGCAGCTTCGGGGGGCGGGATTCACCCCTCCACTTT.

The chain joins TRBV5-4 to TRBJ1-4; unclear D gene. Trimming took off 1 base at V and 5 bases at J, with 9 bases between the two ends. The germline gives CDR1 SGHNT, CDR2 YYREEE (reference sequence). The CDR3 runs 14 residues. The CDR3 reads CASSLRQENEKLFF. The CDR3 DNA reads TGTGCCAGCAGCTTGAGGCAAGAAAATGAAAAACTGTTTTTT.

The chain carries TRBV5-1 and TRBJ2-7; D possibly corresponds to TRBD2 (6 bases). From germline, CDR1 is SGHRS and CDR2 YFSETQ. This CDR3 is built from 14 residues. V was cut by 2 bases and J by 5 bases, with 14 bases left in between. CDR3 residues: CASSFQGRLDEQYF. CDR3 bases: TGCGCCAGCAGCTTCCAAGGGAGACTAGACGAGCAGTACTTC.

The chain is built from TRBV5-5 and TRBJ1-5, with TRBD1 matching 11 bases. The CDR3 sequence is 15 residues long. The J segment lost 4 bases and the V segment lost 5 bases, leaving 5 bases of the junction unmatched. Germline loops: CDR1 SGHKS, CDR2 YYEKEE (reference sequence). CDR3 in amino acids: CASSAGTGGNQPQHF. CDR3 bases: TGTGCCAGCAGTGCCGGGACAGGGGGGAATCAGCCCCAGCATTTT.

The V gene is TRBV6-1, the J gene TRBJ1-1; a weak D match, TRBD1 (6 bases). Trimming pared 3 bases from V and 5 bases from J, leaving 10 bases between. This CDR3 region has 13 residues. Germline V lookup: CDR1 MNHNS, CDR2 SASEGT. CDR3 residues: CASSDGGRTEAFF. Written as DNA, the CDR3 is TGTGCCAGCAGTGATGGGGGGCGGACTGAAGCTTTCTTT.

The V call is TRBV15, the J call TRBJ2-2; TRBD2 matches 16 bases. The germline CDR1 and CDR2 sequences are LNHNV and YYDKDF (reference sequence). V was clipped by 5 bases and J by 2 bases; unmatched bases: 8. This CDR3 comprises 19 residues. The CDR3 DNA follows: TGTGCCACCAGCTACCCGGGACTAGCGGGGGGGCCCAACACCGGGGAGCTGTTTTTT. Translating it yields CATSYPGLAGGPNTGELFF.